This record covers a single T cell receptor (beta chain). The data are from a study of blood T cell repertoires in COVID-19. About the research overall: Both acute and convalescent COVID-19 samples were obtained from the United States, Italy and Spain. From T cells, B-cell-depleted T cells, or PBMCs came the material, which was cDNA or gDNA.

Original handling: Amplified reference gene primers provided the basis for estimating nucleated cell counts. Clones were sequenced by immunoSEQ multiplex PCR, and TCRdb holds only the in-frame ones, with some missing. The D gene and trimming were derived from the DNA, and the V and J assignments and clone size from that table. The sample carries approximately 200,000 clones, approximately 83% recorded once. The source material was peripheral blood. This receptor was obtained from a woman aged 55 to 70 with acute or convalescent COVID-19.

Written as DNA, the CDR3 is TGTGCCTGCGGTGGTAACGCTGAAGCTTTCTTT. Translated, it gives CACGGNAEAFF. The chain couples TRBV30 to TRBJ1-1; no firm D call. The V end lost 6 bases, the J end lost 6 bases, and 11 bases lay between the germline ends. CDR1 and CDR2 (germline): GTSNPN, SVGIG (reference sequence). This CDR3 spans 11 amino acids.